This TCR beta chain was recorded in a study of T cell responses to AZD1222 COVID-19 vaccine. The wider study: Analysis merged second doses at about 4 or about 12 weeks. Study-level findings and limits: Once two AZD1222 doses were given, Spike-specific TCR breadth and depth went up. Repertoire sampling occurred only after the peak T cell response.

Assay: immunoSEQ multiplex PCR; the TCRdb copy retains only in-frame clones and omits some. The profile shows tens of thousands of clones, around 87% of them singletons. Remarks on this clone: Its target is unknown.

J gave up 7 bases and V 5 bases, and 8 bases lay outside the gene matches. Germline-derived CDR1 and CDR2 are SEHNR and FQNEAQ (reference sequence). The CDR3 contains 13 residues. The sequencing used peripheral blood, collected on day 0 of AZD1222 vaccination. The gene calls are TRBV7-9 and TRBJ2-7; 7 nucleotides line up with TRBD2. This clonotype was sampled from an adult in good health. Here the CDR3 DNA reads TGTGCCAGCAGCGGGGACTATGCGGGGGAGCAGTACTTC. This encodes CASSGDYAGEQYF.